This is a list of T cell receptor beta chains from one sample in a study of blood T cell repertoires in COVID-19. Clones were sequenced by immunoSEQ multiplex PCR, and TCRdb holds only the in-frame ones, with some missing. The sample includes about 76,000 clones, approximately 86% of them seen just once. The specimen was peripheral blood. The receptor source for this set is a human donor in a cohort sampled during active COVID-19. Each CDR3 is given without its conserved first and last residue.

v_call: TRBV10-3; cdr3_length: 12; j_call: TRBJ2-7; cdr3_aa: AISYRDSTYEQY
v_call: TRBV7-3; cdr3_length: 13; j_call: TRBJ2-5; cdr3_aa: ASSLVAGIQETQY
v_call: TRBV5-4; cdr3_length: 13; j_call: TRBJ2-7; cdr3_aa: ASSLTSGRSYEQY
v_call: TRBV5-1; cdr3_length: 12; j_call: TRBJ1-2; cdr3_aa: ASSAGTGGFGYT
v_call: TRBV18; cdr3_length: 14; j_call: TRBJ1-3; cdr3_aa: ASSPRAVGAGNTIY
v_call: TRBV3-1/TRBV3-2; cdr3_length: 12; j_call: TRBJ2-4; cdr3_aa: ASSHRTGVNIQY
v_call: TRBV7-3; cdr3_length: 13; j_call: TRBJ2-2; cdr3_aa: ASSSGTGDSGELF
v_call: TRBV29-1; cdr3_length: 11; j_call: TRBJ1-5; cdr3_aa: SAATGVNQPQH
v_call: TRBV19; cdr3_length: 13; j_call: TRBJ2-5; cdr3_aa: ASSPLTEKQETQY
v_call: TRBV10-3; cdr3_length: 14; j_call: TRBJ2-1; cdr3_aa: AISEWEGLGEGEQF
v_call: TRBV29-1; cdr3_length: 12; j_call: TRBJ1-3; cdr3_aa: SVMHPRGGNTIY
v_call: TRBV10-1; cdr3_length: 13; j_call: TRBJ2-7; cdr3_aa: ASSEFQGGLYEQY
v_call: TRBV27; cdr3_length: 14; j_call: TRBJ2-1; cdr3_aa: ASRPTVAGGYNEQF
v_call: TRBV5-8; cdr3_length: 12; j_call: TRBJ1-6; cdr3_aa: ASKRGQGIYPLH
v_call: TRBV15; cdr3_length: 14; j_call: TRBJ1-2; cdr3_aa: ATSRPGLSGGEGYT
v_call: TRBV11-3; cdr3_length: 12; j_call: TRBJ2-7; cdr3_aa: ASSTGGDIYEQY
v_call: TRBV6-6; cdr3_length: 13; j_call: TRBJ2-3; cdr3_aa: ASSIAGGLADTQY
v_call: TRBV18; cdr3_length: 11; j_call: TRBJ1-5; cdr3_aa: ASSRDGNQPQH
v_call: TRBV7-2; cdr3_length: 12; j_call: TRBJ2-7; cdr3_aa: ASSWEGSSYEQY
v_call: TRBV5-1; cdr3_length: 16; j_call: TRBJ1-6; cdr3_aa: ASSLKDGGSSYNSPLH
v_call: TRBV2; cdr3_length: 13; j_call: TRBJ2-6; cdr3_aa: ASSDQGAGANVLT
v_call: TRBV5-5; cdr3_length: 13; j_call: TRBJ2-2; cdr3_aa: ASSLQGANTGELF
v_call: TRBV6-5; cdr3_length: 12; j_call: TRBJ1-6; cdr3_aa: ASFPRGFNSPLH
v_call: TRBV10-1; cdr3_length: 9; j_call: TRBJ2-7; cdr3_aa: ARQGDYEQY
v_call: TRBV27; cdr3_length: 11; j_call: TRBJ2-2; cdr3_aa: ASSFLNTGELF
v_call: TRBV28; cdr3_length: 13; j_call: TRBJ1-2; cdr3_aa: ASSRPQGKVYGYT
v_call: TRBV24-1; cdr3_length: 11; j_call: TRBJ2-3; cdr3_aa: ATGDTLTDTQY
v_call: TRBV7-3; cdr3_length: 11; j_call: TRBJ2-7; cdr3_aa: ASSLQPSGEQY
v_call: TRBV19; cdr3_length: 15; j_call: TRBJ2-2; cdr3_aa: ASSMSPGGGSAGELF
v_call: TRBV9; cdr3_length: 13; j_call: TRBJ2-5; cdr3_aa: ASSVGLAGAETQY
v_call: TRBV30; cdr3_length: 11; j_call: TRBJ2-5; cdr3_aa: AWSAVQGGTQY
v_call: TRBV19; cdr3_length: 11; j_call: TRBJ2-6; cdr3_aa: ASSKAGTNVLT
v_call: TRBV20-1; cdr3_length: 14; j_call: TRBJ2-1; cdr3_aa: SASWALTSGTNEQF
v_call: TRBV27; cdr3_length: 18; j_call: TRBJ1-6; cdr3_aa: ASSLWSPRGRLVPESPLH
v_call: TRBV5-6; cdr3_length: 13; j_call: TRBJ1-4; cdr3_aa: ASSDDGSRNEKLF
v_call: TRBV18; cdr3_length: 11; j_call: TRBJ1-1; cdr3_aa: ASSQRTGREAF
v_call: TRBV10-1; cdr3_length: 10; j_call: TRBJ1-2; cdr3_aa: ASSGGLYGYT
v_call: TRBV30; cdr3_length: 16; j_call: TRBJ2-3; cdr3_aa: AWSVSSGSGESTDTQY
v_call: TRBV3-1/TRBV3-2; cdr3_length: 12; j_call: TRBJ2-4; cdr3_aa: ASSQGQFLNIQY
v_call: TRBV2; cdr3_length: 11; j_call: TRBJ1-1; cdr3_aa: ASTGWGDTEAF